The 20 T cell receptor beta chains below all came from one sample that was sequenced in a study of blood T cell repertoires in COVID-19. Measured with immunoSEQ multiplex PCR; TCRdb has only the in-frame clones, and not every one. The table has approximately 76,000 clones, around 88% seen once. The sequencing input was peripheral blood. The receptors originated from a man aged 25-45 years with acute or convalescent COVID-19.

The chain combines TRBV30 with TRBJ1-1; TRBD1 agrees at 8 bases. J was trimmed by 6 bases and V by 5 bases; bases with no gene match: 5. Germline V gives CDR1 GTSNPN, CDR2 SVGIG (reference sequence). The CDR3 covers 12 residues. CDR3 in DNA: TGTGCCTGGGAAGACAGGGGAGCTGAAGCTTTCTTT. This sequence encodes CAWEDRGAEAFF.

The rearrangement links TRBV28 to TRBJ2-1; 8 bases agree with TRBD2. Unmatched junction bases numbered 3, after V lost 2 bases and J lost 3 bases. Germline loops: CDR1 MDHEN, CDR2 SYDVKM. This CDR3 contains 15 residues. The CDR3 loop reads CASSLPGTSYNEQFF. Here the CDR3 DNA reads TGTGCCAGCAGTTTACCGGGGACTAGCTACAATGAGCAGTTCTTC.

V and J are TRBV6-5 and TRBJ2-1; D might be TRBD1 (6 bases). This CDR3 has 16 amino acids. CDR1 MNHEY and CDR2 SVGAGI come from the germline V gene. V dropped 2 bases and J dropped 1 base, with 12 bases sitting between them. CDR3 DNA: TGTGCCAGCAGTTACGATTCGGACAGATCCTACAATGAGCAGTTCTTC. This encodes CASSYDSDRSYNEQFF.

The chain combines TRBV6-6 with TRBJ2-7, with D tentatively TRBD1 (6 bases). The CDR3 has 13 amino acids. With 10 bases removed from V and 3 bases from J, the gap between germline ends came to 16 bases. CDR1 is MNHNY and CDR2 is SVGAGI in the germline V gene (reference sequence). The CDR3 DNA reads TGTGCCACCAGACAGGATCTCGGCTACGAGCAGTACTTC. Its protein is CATRQDLGYEQYF.

J is TRBJ2-3 and V is TRBV18; 10 bases fit TRBD1. CDR1 is KGHSH, CDR2 LQKENI, per germline. Germline trimming cut 5 bases from V and 4 bases from J; bases unmatched to any gene: 6. This CDR3 has 15 residues. CDR3 region: CASSGGTGDADTQYF. DNA for the CDR3: TGTGCCAGCTCAGGCGGGACAGGGGACGCAGATACGCAGTATTTT.

The chain is built from TRBV4-1 and TRBJ1-1; D call uncertain. With 0 bases removed from V and 5 bases from J, the gap between germline ends came to 16 bases. The CDR3 is 16 amino acids. Germline CDR1 is MGHRA and CDR2 is YSYEKL. This CDR3 reads CASSQEQIGKQTEAFF. The CDR3 DNA reads TGCGCCAGCAGCCAAGAACAGATCGGGAAACAGACTGAAGCTTTCTTT.

The chain employs TRBV6-5 and TRBJ1-4; D may be TRBD1 (5 bases). Trimming took 6 bases from V and 5 from J, leaving 13 bases between them. The CDR3 length is 14 residues. Germline assignment: CDR1 MNHEY and CDR2 SVGAGI. The CDR3 sequence: CASRTDMLNEKLFF. The CDR3 DNA reads as TGTGCCAGCAGAACGGACATGTTGAATGAAAAACTGTTTTTT.

The genes are TRBV11-2 and TRBJ2-3, with a weak D call TRBD2 (6 bases). V was trimmed by 3 bases and J by 3 bases, leaving 13 bases between them. CDR3 size: 15 residues. CDR1 is SGHAT, CDR2 FQNNGV, per germline. CDR3 sequence (DNA): TGTGCCAGCAGCTTTCGGGAGCTTGGTACAGATACGCAGTATTTT. Its protein is CASSFRELGTDTQYF.

This sequence joins TRBV6-6 and TRBJ2-7; D is undetermined. V dropped 2 bases and J dropped 5 bases, with 7 bases sitting between them. Germline V gene data show CDR1 as MNHNY and CDR2 as SVGAGI (reference sequence). The CDR3 extends over 12 amino acids. Here the CDR3 DNA reads TGTGCCAGCAGTTACGACACCCACGAGCAGTACTTC. Residues: CASSYDTHEQYF.

J is TRBJ1-1 and V is TRBV11-2, with a weak D call TRBD1 (6 bases). Germline lookup yields CDR1 SGHAT and CDR2 FQNNGV. This CDR3 is built from 12 residues. The V end lost 7 bases, the J end lost 10 bases, and 16 bases lay between the germline ends. The CDR3 region has the DNA TGTGCCAGCACCCCCCAGGGGCACGGAGCTTTCTTT. Encoded protein: CASTPQGHGAFF.

This clone was recorded once. The V and J genes are TRBV11-2 and TRBJ2-7; 10 bases fit TRBD2. Unmatched junction bases numbered 3, after V lost 0 bases and J lost 4 bases. The CDR3 is made up of 15 amino acids. Germline V CDR1 and CDR2: SGHAT, FQNNGV. The CDR3 here is CASSLDPSGGYEQYF. The CDR3 nucleotides read TGTGCCAGCAGCTTAGACCCTAGCGGGGGTTACGAGCAGTACTTC.

The CDR3 bases are TGTGCCAGCAGTACAGGGTTAACTGGGGCCAACGTCCTGACTTTC. Translating gives CASSTGLTGANVLTF. The chain links TRBV2 to TRBJ2-6, with a weak D call TRBD1 (6 bases). From germline, CDR1 is SNHLY and CDR2 FYNNEI. This CDR3 region has 15 residues. Trimming shortened V by 5 bases and J by 2 bases, and 10 bases separated the two germline ends. The full variable domain, with the rest looked up from reference TRBV2 and TRBJ2-6, is EPEVTQTPSHQVTQMGQEVILRCVPISNHLYFYWYRQILGQKVEFLVSFYNNEISEKSEIFDDQFSVERPDGSNFTLKIRSTKLEDSAMYFCASSTGLTGANVLTFGAGSRLTVL.

The chain couples TRBV18 to TRBJ2-2, with D unclear. Trimming took 3 bases from V and 4 from J, leaving 12 bases between them. Germline-derived CDR1 and CDR2 are KGHSH and LQKENI. The CDR3 is 15 amino acids. CDR3 sequence: CASSPFDQATGELFF. The CDR3, as DNA: TGTGCCAGCTCACCCTTTGATCAGGCCACCGGGGAGCTGTTTTTT.

The gene calls are TRBV30 and TRBJ2-3; the D is unclear. Trimming took 0 bases from V and 3 from J, leaving 7 bases between them. CDR3 length: 13 amino acids. The germline V gene encodes CDR1 GTSNPN and CDR2 SVGIG (reference sequence). CDR3 in DNA: TGTGCCTGGAGTGTGGCGGTAACAGATACGCAGTATTTT. Translating it yields CAWSVAVTDTQYF.

CDR3 sequence reads: CASSRRGYTEAFF. In nucleotides, the CDR3 is TGTGCCAGCAGCCGCAGAGGGTACACTGAAGCTTTCTTT. J is TRBJ1-1 and V is TRBV13; D gene ambiguous. The CDR3 extends over 13 amino acids. Germline assignment: CDR1 PRHDT and CDR2 FYEKMQ (reference sequence). The V and J ends lost 5 bases and 3 bases respectively, with 10 bases between them.

The CDR3 is CASSAWTTGYEQYF. The DNA for the CDR3 is TGTGCCAGCAGTGCCTGGACAACCGGCTACGAGCAGTACTTC. V usage is TRBV28 and J usage is TRBJ2-7, with D possibly matching TRBD1 (5 bases). Trimming took off 5 bases at V and 3 bases at J, with 14 bases between the two ends. This CDR3 is 14 amino acids long. Germline V gene sequence: CDR1 MDHEN, CDR2 SYDVKM.

The chain joins TRBV3-1 (or the pseudogene TRBV3-2) to TRBJ2-2; D is unresolved. This CDR3 has 15 amino acids. Germline V lookup: CDR1 LGHDT, CDR2 YNNKEL (reference sequence). V shed 3 bases and J shed 2 bases, with 10 bases lying between them. The CDR3 here is CASSQWQINTGELFF. In DNA, the CDR3 is TGTGCCAGCAGCCAGTGGCAGATTAACACCGGGGAGCTGTTTTTT.

The chain recombines TRBV27 with TRBJ2-1, with D possibly matching TRBD2 (5 bases). Trimming cost V 0 bases and J 0 bases, with 6 bases left between them. Germline V lookup: CDR1 MNHEY, CDR2 SMNVEV (reference sequence). The CDR3 consists of 15 residues. The CDR3 sequence: CASSLSAGSYNEQFF. In DNA, the CDR3 is TGTGCCAGCAGTTTATCCGCGGGCTCCTACAATGAGCAGTTCTTC.

V gene TRBV19 combines with J gene TRBJ2-5, with D possibly TRBD1 on 6 matching bases. Looked up from germline, CDR1 is LNHDA and CDR2 is SQIVND (reference sequence). This CDR3 spans 15 amino acids. V lost 5 bases, J lost 5 bases, and 18 bases lay in between. The chain's CDR3 is CASSLSGAFVETQYF. DNA of the CDR3: TGTGCCAGTAGTCTGTCAGGGGCATTCGTGGAGACCCAGTACTTC.

The chain has TRBV12-5 and TRBJ2-1, with 7 bases aligning to TRBD2. This CDR3 is 15 amino acids long. The germline V gene encodes CDR1 LGHNT and CDR2 FRNRAP. V dropped 1 base and J dropped 0; count of bases not matched to a gene: 0. Here the CDR3 reads CASGLGGSSYNEQFF. The DNA of the CDR3 is TGTGCTAGTGGTTTGGGCGGGAGCTCCTACAATGAGCAGTTCTTC.